This T cell receptor beta chain was recovered during a study of shared T cell receptors in the human thymus (dated by TCRdb to the early 2020s). Describing the broader study: The study examined how self-reactive, shared T-cell receptor alpha chains are generated in the human thymus.

The CDR3 goes from the cysteine to the phenylalanine over 13 residues. Only CDR3 DNA remains: 39 bases, in frame from the first base. V gives up 3 bases and J gives up 3 bases, and the segment between their germline ends measures 8 bases. According to the germline V gene (reference sequence), CDR1 reads LNHDA and CDR2 reads SQIVND. Library creation used the immunoSEQ multiplex PCR assay. In TCRdb, the immuneACCESS table is reduced to in-frame sequences with V and J assigned. These tables do not hold every clone; where another copy was compared, an unresolved V gene accounts for under half, and the others remain unexplained. This sample holds about 660,000 clones; around 87% were observed only once. In total, the top ten clones hold 0.008% to 0.011% of the sample. Note on this clone: Its antigen has not been determined. Base qualities are not at hand, and no much larger clone is one base apart.

The same specimen was also included in a second study, on human thymus T cells. In that second paper, the authors write: The donors were immunologically healthy infants in Finland who had open corrective cardiac surgery for congenital heart defects. Thymus tissue was collected as surgical resects that were removed during corrective cardiac surgery. Biased V and J gene segment usage appeared to be present in both thymic and peripheral blood repertoires. The related research found that thymic TCR repertoires overlapped highly between unrelated individuals. The study characterized TCR alpha and beta repertoires from about 8 infant thymus samples and a few related peripheral blood samples. The infant donors were about 7 to 244 days old, and the cohort included about 6 males and a couple of females. Thymocytes were mechanically released from the tissue and were stored as pellets of roughly 9-31 million cells at -70 degrees C. A QIAsymphony instrument was used to extract genomic DNA from the frozen cell pellets. The immunoSEQ multiplex PCR assay was used to amplify the TCRB and TCRAD loci from a standardized quantity of quality-controlled genomic DNA. The V(D)J region was spanned by amplicons of a length sufficient to cover the CDR3 and to identify V and J genes. Amplicon sequencing was performed on an Illumina platform through the commercial immunoSEQ service. Primer bias and sequencing errors were corrected as previously described, and TCRAD and TCRB were defined on the basis of the IMGT database. immunoSEQ Analyzer 3.0 and VDJTools were used for repertoire analysis, which covered basic statistics, V/J segment usage, diversity estimates, rarefaction and pairwise overlap. Diversity was estimated with Chao1, ChaoE, Efron-Thisted, Shannon and inverse Simpson indices, and also on datasets down-sampled to the smallest sample. Repertoire overlap used strict matching of CDR3 nucleotide sequence, V gene and J gene, with Jaccard-based multidimensional scaling clustering. On average, approximately 800,000 unique TCRB clonotypes were obtained from thymus samples, compared with around 78,000 from blood samples.

The source of this sequence is a boy under three years old with a congenital heart defect. Donor details come from another sample of the same person, matched by shared clones. The sequenced material came from thymocytes. The chain is encoded by TRBV19 joined to TRBJ1-1; matching of 6 bases hints at TRBD1 as the D gene. The CDR3 protein: CASSIKGDTEAFF. The DNA is as follows: TGTGCCAGTAGTATTAAGGGGGACACTGAAGCTTTCTTT. With the rest looked up from the reference TRBV19 and TRBJ1-1 genes rather than sequenced, the full variable domain is DGGITQSPKYLFRKEGQNVTLSCEQNLNHDAMYWYRQDPGQGLRLIYYSQIVNDFQKGDIAEGYSVSREKKESFPLTVTSAQKNPTAFYLCASSIKGDTEAFFGQGTRLTVV.